The 5 T cell receptor beta chains given below trace back to one sample, sequenced in a study of cytomegalovirus exposure and HLA in healthy donors (dated by TCRdb to the late 2010s). Library construction relied on the immunoSEQ multiplex PCR assay. A mixture of 60 forward primers for TCR Vbeta segments and 13 reverse primers for TCR Jbeta segments was used in the multiplex PCR. The table was pulled from immuneACCESS by TCRdb, which kept in-frame rearrangements only. Such tables lose some clones; where checked, under half of the loss comes from unresolved V genes, and the rest has no known cause. This sample lists around 110,000 clones; 79% were detected once. The top ten constitute 3.5% to 4.5% of the sample. Sequencing input: PBMCs. These receptors were obtained from a man aged 25 to 45 in good health and CMV-seropositive.

V usage is TRBV7-2 and J usage is TRBJ2-1; 10 bases align to TRBD1. V lost 4 bases to trimming and J lost 7 bases; unmatched junction nucleotides: 7. The CDR3 is 15 amino acids. Germline V lookup: CDR1 SGHTA, CDR2 FQGNSA. The chain's CDR3 is CASSYRTGGWNEQFF. For the CDR3, the DNA is TGTGCCAGCAGCTATCGGACAGGGGGGTGGAATGAGCAGTTCTTC.

This sequence joins TRBV28 and TRBJ2-7, with 11 bases matching TRBD2. After removal of 8 bases from V and 9 bases from J, the junction contained 18 bases not matched to a gene. Germline V gene data show CDR1 as MDHEN and CDR2 as SYDVKM. This CDR3 contains 16 residues. The CDR3 loop is CASRRSAGLAVRVQYF. In DNA form, the CDR3 reads TGTGCCAGCCGACGCAGTGCGGGACTAGCGGTGAGGGTGCAGTACTTC.

The DNA for the CDR3 is TGTGCCTGGAGTGTAAGACAGTGGTATAATTCACCCCTCCACTTT. This gives the protein CAWSVRQWYNSPLHF. The chain uses TRBV30 and TRBJ1-6; maybe TRBD1 (5 bases). Germline V lookup: CDR1 GTSNPN, CDR2 SVGIG (reference sequence). This CDR3 is built from 15 residues. Trimming removed 0 bases at V and 4 bases at J, with 10 bases between. Variable domain in full (rest from reference TRBV30 and TRBJ1-6): SQTIHQWPATLVQPVGSPLSLECTVEGTSNPNLYWYRQAAGRGLQLLFYSVGIGQISSEVPQNLSASRPQDRQFILSSKKLLLSDSGFYLCAWSVRQWYNSPLHFGNGTRLTVT.

The V gene is TRBV6-6, the J gene TRBJ2-1; 8 positions agree with TRBD2. The trim removed 5 bases at V and 3 bases at J, leaving 3 bases unmatched. CDR3 size: 14 residues. Germline CDR1 reads MNHNY; CDR2 reads SVGAGI (reference sequence). The CDR3 DNA reads as TGTGCCAGCAGTCCCAGCGGGAGCTACAATGAGCAGTTCTTC. Protein: CASSPSGSYNEQFF.

This chain links TRBV7-3 with TRBJ2-3, with D unclear. The length of the CDR3 is 15 residues. Trimming shortened V by 4 bases and J by 0 bases, and 11 bases separated the two germline ends. Germline lookup yields CDR1 SGHTA and CDR2 FQGTGA. This CDR3 is CASSSTADSTDTQYF. The DNA of the CDR3 is TGTGCCAGCAGCTCGACCGCGGATAGCACAGATACGCAGTATTTT.